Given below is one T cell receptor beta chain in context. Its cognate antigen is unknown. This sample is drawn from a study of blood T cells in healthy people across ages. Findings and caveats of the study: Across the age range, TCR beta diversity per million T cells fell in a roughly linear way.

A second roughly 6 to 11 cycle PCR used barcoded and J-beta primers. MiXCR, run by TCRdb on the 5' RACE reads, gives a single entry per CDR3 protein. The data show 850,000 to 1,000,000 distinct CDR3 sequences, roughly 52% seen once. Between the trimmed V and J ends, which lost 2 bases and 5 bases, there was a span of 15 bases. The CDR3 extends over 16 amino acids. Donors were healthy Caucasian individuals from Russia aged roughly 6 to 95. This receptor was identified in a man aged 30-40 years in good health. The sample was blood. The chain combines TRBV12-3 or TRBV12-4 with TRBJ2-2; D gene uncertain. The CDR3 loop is CASSLRPLARTGELFF. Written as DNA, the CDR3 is TGTGCCAGCAGTTTAAGGCCACTCGCCAGAACCGGGGAGCTGTTTTTT.